This T cell receptor beta chain was captured by sequencing in a study of neoadjuvant anti-PD-1 for oral cavity cancer. Looking at the study overall: Patients without progression received a fourth nivolumab dose around day 43, then surgical resection on days 50-56.

The CDR3 length is 18 residues. Trimming at V came to 2 bases and at J to 1 base, leaving 10 bases not matched to a gene. The V gene's germline CDR1 is KGHSH and CDR2 LQKENI. Here immunoSEQ multiplex PCR was the method, and the copy in TCRdb shows in-frame clones only, minus some. Of some 71,000 clones listed, around four fifths are singletons. The sample holds one count of this clone. The rearrangement links TRBV18 to TRBJ2-3; TRBD1 aligns across 9 bases. This material consisted of PBMCs, taken before nivolumab (anti-PD-1) treatment. This receptor was taken from a person aged 40 to 85 with oral cavity squamous cell carcinoma. CDR3 DNA sequence: TGTGCCAGCTCACCAGATGGGGGGACAGGGCCTGGCACAGATACGCAGTATTTT. Translated: CASSPDGGTGPGTDTQYF.